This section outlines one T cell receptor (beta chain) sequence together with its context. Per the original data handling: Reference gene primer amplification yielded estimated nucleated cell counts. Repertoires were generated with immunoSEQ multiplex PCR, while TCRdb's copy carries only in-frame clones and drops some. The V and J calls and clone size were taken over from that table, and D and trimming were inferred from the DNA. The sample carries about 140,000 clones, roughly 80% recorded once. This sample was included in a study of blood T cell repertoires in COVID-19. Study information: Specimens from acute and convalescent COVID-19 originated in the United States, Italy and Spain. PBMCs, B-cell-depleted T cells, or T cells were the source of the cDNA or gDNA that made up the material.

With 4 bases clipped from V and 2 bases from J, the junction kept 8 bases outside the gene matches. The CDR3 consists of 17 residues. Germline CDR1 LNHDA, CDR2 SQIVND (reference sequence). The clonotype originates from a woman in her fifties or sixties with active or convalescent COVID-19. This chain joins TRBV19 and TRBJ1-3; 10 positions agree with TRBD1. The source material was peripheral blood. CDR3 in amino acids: CASSNMRTGGAGNTIYF. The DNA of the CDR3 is TGTGCCAGTAGTAATATGAGGACAGGGGGAGCTGGAAACACCATATATTTT.